A single sample gave rise to the 28 T cell receptor beta chains below, sequenced in a study of T-cell reconstitution after alpha-beta-depleted transplantation in children. Unique molecular identifiers tagged the TCRbeta library. TCRdb re-called the PCR reads with MiXCR, one entry per CDR3 protein. The sample lists roughly 280,000 distinct CDR3 sequences, about 9.9% occurring once. Here the sequenced sample was peripheral blood, taken 180 days after TCRalphabeta/CD19-depleted stem cell transplant. These receptors came from a male patient aged 2-10 years who had a stem cell transplant for chronic granulomatous disease, so the T cells may come from the graft donor.

This clonotype was recorded at least ten times. This chain links TRBV6-4 with TRBJ1-2, with D tentatively TRBD1 (6 bases). CDR1 and CDR2 from the germline V gene are MRHNA and SNTAGT. The length of the CDR3 is 15 residues. The ends were cut back, 2 bases at V and 3 bases at J, with 13 bases in the middle. The CDR3 reads CASSDQSGGHYGYTF. The DNA of the CDR3 is TGTGCCAGCAGTGACCAGTCCGGGGGGCACTATGGCTACACCTTC.

This clonotype came up many times. The CDR3 loop is CATSGEGGTDQPQHF. The CDR3 DNA follows: TGTGCCACCAGTGGAGAAGGGGGAACGGATCAGCCCCAGCATTTT. The chain recombines TRBV24-1 with TRBJ1-5, with D maybe TRBD1 (6 bases). Germline V gene lookup returns CDR1 KGHDR and CDR2 SFDVKD. The CDR3 sequence is 15 residues long. V was trimmed by 5 bases and J by 5 bases, leaving 15 bases between them.

This clonotype has at least ten counts. The chain recombines TRBV3-1 with TRBJ2-3; D not resolved. V lost 1 base and J 2 bases, leaving 4 bases between the germline ends. This CDR3 contains 13 residues. Germline assignment: CDR1 LGHDT and CDR2 YNNKEL (reference sequence). The CDR3 loop reads CASSQVYTDTQYF. In nucleotides, the CDR3 is TGTGCCAGCAGCCAAGTTTACACAGATACGCAGTATTTT.

The sample holds many counts of this clonotype. The chain joins TRBV5-1 to TRBJ2-2; a possible D gene is TRBD1 (5 bases). CDR1 and CDR2 (germline): SGHRS, YFSETQ. The CDR3 sequence is 15 residues long. The V gene lost 4 bases and the J gene lost 0 bases, with 10 bases spanning the gap. The CDR3 loop reads CASSAGHPNTGELFF. The CDR3 nucleotides read TGCGCCAGCAGCGCCGGACACCCGAACACCGGGGAGCTGTTTTTT.

Many counts were recorded for this clonotype. The CDR3 loop is CATSEWGGRNEQFF. In DNA, the CDR3 is TGTGCCACCAGTGAATGGGGGGGTCGGAATGAGCAGTTCTTC. This rearrangement joins TRBV24-1 to TRBJ2-1; 7 bases match TRBD2. From germline, CDR1 is KGHDR and CDR2 SFDVKD. Unmatched junction bases numbered 6, after V lost 4 bases and J lost 7 bases. The length of the CDR3 is 14 residues.

As regards this clonotype: Compared with germline, one end of the junction differs, possibly owing to a read error. CDR3 protein: CATSRVPATVATNKKLFF. The CDR3 DNA follows: TGTGCCACCAGCAGAGTCCCCGCGACAGTTGCAACTAATAAAAAACTGTTTTTT. This rearrangement joins TRBV15 to TRBJ1-4; a weak D match, TRBD1 (5 bases). CDR3 size: 18 residues. From germline, CDR1 is LNHNV and CDR2 YYDKDF (reference sequence).

The genes are TRBV12-3 or TRBV12-4 and TRBJ2-1; 16 nucleotides align to TRBD2. J lost 12 bases, V lost 6 bases, and 14 bases had no gene match. CDR3 length: 17 amino acids. CDR3 bases: TGTGCCAGCAGCAAAGGGACTAGCGGGGGGGCTAAGGGTGGGCAGTTCTTC. Protein product: CASSKGTSGGAKGGQFF.

This clonotype was observed a handful of times. This chain uses TRBV12-3 or TRBV12-4 with TRBJ2-1; no firm D call. This CDR3 contains 15 residues. The germline V and J ends were trimmed by 4 bases and 3 bases, with 13 bases remaining between them. The CDR3 DNA sequence: TGTGCCAGCAGTTACCAGACTCGATTCTACAATGAGCAGTTCTTC. Its translation: CASSYQTRFYNEQFF.

This clonotype occurred many times. V and J are TRBV2 and TRBJ2-3, with a tentative D call TRBD1 (5 bases). V was shortened by 7 bases and J by 6 bases, with 17 bases between the two germline ends. In germline, CDR1 is SNHLY, CDR2 FYNNEI. The CDR3 is 14 amino acids. The chain's CDR3 is CASTQDTTMDTQYF. The CDR3 region has the DNA TGTGCCAGCACCCAGGACACGACCATGGATACGCAGTATTTT.

There are many counts of this clonotype. The chain has TRBV30 and TRBJ2-5; 8 nucleotides align to TRBD1. J lost 7 bases, V lost 3 bases, and 10 bases had no gene match. The CDR3 runs 14 residues. Germline V gene lookup returns CDR1 GTSNPN and CDR2 SVGIG (reference sequence). CDR3 sequence reads: CAWSHQGARGTQYF. The CDR3 DNA is TGTGCCTGGAGCCACCAGGGGGCTCGGGGGACCCAGTACTTC.

The chain is built from TRBV3-1 and TRBJ2-7, with 11 bases that match TRBD2. Losses at the gene ends were 5 bases for V and 4 bases for J; bases not matched to a gene: 7. The CDR3 spans 15 residues. Germline-derived CDR1 and CDR2 are LGHDT and YNNKEL (reference sequence). CDR3 in amino acids: CASSVAGGPGYEQYF. The CDR3, as DNA: TGTGCCAGCAGCGTAGCGGGGGGGCCGGGGTACGAGCAGTACTTC.

With regard to this clonotype: A read error may explain this, as a much larger clone is one base away. The V call is TRBV7-3, the J call TRBJ2-1; 13 nucleotides match TRBD2. CDR1 and CDR2 (germline): SGHTA, FQGTGA. The CDR3 is made up of 15 amino acids. Here the CDR3 reads CASSSTSGRVNEQLF. CDR3 sequence (DNA): TGTGCCAGCAGCTCTACTAGCGGGAGGGTCAATGAGCAGTTATTC. The full variable domain, with the rest looked up from reference TRBV7-3 and TRBJ2-1, is GAGVSQTPSNKVTEKGKYVELRCDPISGHTALYWYRQSLGQGPEFLIYFQGTGAADDSGLPNDRFFAVRPEGSVSTLKIQRTERGDSAVYLCASSSTSGRVNEQLFGPGTRLTVL.

Regarding this clonotype: A much larger clone differs by one base, so this may be a read error. The DNA for the CDR3 is TGTGCCACGGGTATCAGGGGGCGAAATAAGGGCACTGAAGCTTTCTTT. It codes for CATGIRGRNKGTEAFF. The chain combines TRBV24-1 with TRBJ1-1, with 8 bases that match TRBD1. The CDR3 has 16 amino acids. Germline CDR1 reads KGHDR; CDR2 reads SFDVKD. With 10 bases clipped from V and 4 bases from J, the junction kept 16 bases outside the gene matches.

This clonotype showed up many times. The chain links TRBV11-2 to TRBJ2-3, with D unresolved. The CDR3 is 12 residues long. In germline, CDR1 is SGHAT, CDR2 FQNNGV. Trimming took off 5 bases at V and 6 bases at J, with 9 bases between the two ends. In nucleotides, the CDR3 is TGTGCCAGCAGCATTAGTGCGGATACGCAGTATTTT. Protein sequence: CASSISADTQYF. The whole variable domain, filled in from reference TRBV11-2 and TRBJ2-3, reads EAGVAQSPRYKIIEKRQSVAFWCNPISGHATLYWYQQILGQGPKLLIQFQNNGVVDDSQLPKDRFSAERLKGVDSTLKIQPAKLEDSAVYLCASSISADTQYFGPGTRLTVL.

The V call is TRBV2, the J call TRBJ2-5; D ambiguous. Germline values: CDR1 SNHLY, CDR2 FYNNEI. V lost 10 bases to trimming and J lost 0 bases, with 15 bases between them. This CDR3 has 14 residues. DNA for the CDR3: TGTGCCAACAAAGGGCCGGTGTACCAAGAGACCCAGTACTTC. Its translation is CANKGPVYQETQYF. The full variable domain, its missing parts supplied by reference TRBV2 and TRBJ2-5, is EPEVTQTPSHQVTQMGQEVILRCVPISNHLYFYWYRQILGQKVEFLVSFYNNEISEKSEIFDDQFSVERPDGSNFTLKIRSTKLEDSAMYFCANKGPVYQETQYFGPGTRLLVL.

Many counts were recorded for this clonotype. This rearrangement joins TRBV12-3 or TRBV12-4 to TRBJ1-2; 7 bases align to TRBD1. This CDR3 region has 15 residues. V was clipped by 1 base and J by 4 bases; unmatched bases: 6. Here the CDR3 reads CASSLVKQGTYGYTF. The CDR3 bases are TGTGCCAGCAGTTTAGTTAAACAGGGGACCTATGGCTACACCTTC.

This clonotype was observed at least ten times. CDR3 region: CSVVLAGGQLLRGQYF. The CDR3 coding sequence is TGCAGCGTTGTGCTAGCGGGGGGCCAACTCCTACGAGGGCAGTACTTC. The V and J genes are TRBV29-1 and TRBJ2-7, with TRBD2 matching over 11 bases. This CDR3 is built from 16 residues. Germline lookup yields CDR1 SQVTM and CDR2 ANQGSEA. Germline trimming cut 4 bases from V and 9 bases from J; bases unmatched to any gene: 17.

This clonotype has a count of ten or more. CDR3 sequence reads: CSARDLQESSYNSPLHF. Written as DNA, the CDR3 is TGCAGTGCTAGAGACCTACAGGAGTCCTCCTATAATTCACCCCTCCACTTT. The chain carries TRBV20-1 and TRBJ1-6; D possibly corresponds to TRBD1 (5 bases). CDR3 length equals 17 residues. The germline gives CDR1 DFQATT, CDR2 SNEGSKA (reference sequence). Trimming pared 0 bases from V and 0 bases from J, leaving 12 bases between.

This clonotype was detected ten times or more. V gene TRBV2 combines with J gene TRBJ2-3, with D possibly being TRBD1 (6 bases). Germline assignment: CDR1 SNHLY and CDR2 FYNNEI. The CDR3 loop spans 19 amino acids. Trimming took 4 bases from V and 0 from J, leaving 23 bases between them. CDR3 amino acids: CASSGWPPTRQGSTDTQYF. In nucleotides, the CDR3 is TGTGCCAGCAGTGGTTGGCCTCCGACGCGGCAGGGGAGCACAGATACGCAGTATTTT.

The table lists this clonotype with many counts. This chain uses TRBV12-3 or TRBV12-4 with TRBJ2-7, with D possibly being TRBD1 or TRBD2 (5 bases each). The CDR3 consists of 14 residues. V was pared by 3 bases and J by 7 bases, with 16 bases between. For the CDR3, the DNA is TGTGCCAGCAGTTTGGGACCCTTCTCGGGGGAGCAGTACTTC. This translates into CASSLGPFSGEQYF.

The V call is TRBV6-2 or TRBV6-3, the J call TRBJ2-1; 9 bases align to TRBD2. The CDR3 contains 16 residues. With 2 bases clipped from V and 4 bases from J, the junction kept 6 bases outside the gene matches. Germline assignment: CDR1 MNHEY and CDR2 SVGEGT. The CDR3 DNA reads TGTGCCAGCAGTTACCCCCTAGCGGGAAATTACAATGAGCAGTTCTTC. As protein: CASSYPLAGNYNEQFF.

This clonotype was detected many times. The chain employs TRBV12-3 or TRBV12-4 and TRBJ1-2; D may be TRBD1 (5 bases). The CDR3 covers 13 residues. V was trimmed by 1 base and J by 9 bases, leaving 12 bases between them. The CDR3 here is CASSLGGGGRYTF. As DNA, the CDR3 is TGTGCCAGCAGTTTAGGGGGCGGGGGTCGCTACACCTTC.

This clonotype was seen repeatedly, ten times or more. J is TRBJ2-7 and V is TRBV4-1; 7 bases map to TRBD2. Per germline, CDR1 MGHRA and CDR2 YSYEKL. This CDR3 region has 15 residues. The J segment lost 1 base and the V segment lost 2 bases, leaving 5 bases of the junction unmatched. The CDR3 coding sequence is TGCGCCAGCAGCCAATTTTGGACTAGGTCCTACGAGCAGTACTTC. Protein sequence: CASSQFWTRSYEQYF.

Many counts were recorded for this clonotype. J is TRBJ2-2 and V is TRBV24-1; D assignment may be TRBD1 or TRBD2 (5 bases each). The V end lost 5 bases, the J end lost 2 bases, and 20 bases lay between the germline ends. The germline V gene encodes CDR1 KGHDR and CDR2 SFDVKD. CDR3 length equals 18 residues. The CDR3 loop reads CATSGFLGAASNTGELFF. The DNA for the CDR3 is TGTGCCACCAGTGGATTCCTCGGGGCGGCGAGCAACACCGGGGAGCTGTTTTTT.

This clonotype was picked up one time. A much larger clone sits a single nucleotide away, making a read error possible. V is TRBV20-1 and J is TRBJ2-3; D may correspond to TRBD1 or TRBD2 (6 bases each). This CDR3 has 15 residues. Germline assignment: CDR1 DFQATT and CDR2 SNEGSKA (reference sequence). The CDR3 is CSARDRSRGGDTHYF. The CDR3 DNA reads TGCAGTGCTAGAGATCGCAGCAGGGGAGGAGATACGCACTATTTT.

In its sample, this clonotype was seen many times. The CDR3 here is CASSRDPGPPYEQYF. In DNA, the CDR3 is TGCGCCAGCAGCCGAGATCCCGGGCCACCCTACGAGCAGTACTTC. The genes are TRBV4-3 and TRBJ2-7; D remains ambiguous. The CDR3 runs 15 residues. The germline V gene has CDR1 LGHNA and CDR2 YSLEER. Trimming left V 4 bases short and J 2 bases short, with 15 bases between.

This clonotype has at least ten counts. This sequence joins TRBV4-2 and TRBJ2-7, with D maybe TRBD2 (5 bases). Trimming stripped 1 base from V and 0 bases from J, with 7 bases between. In germline, CDR1 is LGHNA, CDR2 YNFKEQ. There are 14 residues in the CDR3. The CDR3 DNA is TGTGCCAGCAGCCAAGTGGGGAGCTCCTACGAGCAGTACTTC. Residues: CASSQVGSSYEQYF.

As for this clonotype: A clone one base away is much larger, so this may be a read error. The chain uses TRBV20-1 and TRBJ1-5; D remains ambiguous. CDR3 length: 15 amino acids. Germline CDR1 DFQATT, CDR2 SNEGSKA (reference sequence). For the CDR3, the DNA is TGCAGTGCTAGTAGGCAGAAATTTAGCGATCAGCCCCAGCATTTT. Amino acid sequence: CSASRQKFSDQPQHF.